This T cell receptor (beta chain) was captured in a study of blood T cell repertoires in COVID-19. The CDR3 covers 16 residues. The junction had 7 bases not matched to a gene; V was cut back by 4 bases and J by 0 bases. Germline CDR1 is LNHDA and CDR2 is SQIVND (reference sequence). Clones were sequenced by immunoSEQ multiplex PCR, and TCRdb holds only the in-frame ones, with some missing. The sample has 140,000 or so clones, more than 75% seen once. The table lists this clone with a few counts. Sequenced: peripheral blood. The source of this sequence is a human donor in a cohort sampled during active COVID-19. V and J are TRBV19 and TRBJ1-1; 8 bases are shared with TRBD1. The CDR3 DNA sequence: TGTGCCAGTAGTACTCCCCAGACAGGGGTGAACACTGAAGCTTTCTTT. It specifies CASSTPQTGVNTEAFF.